A single sample gave rise to the 11 T cell receptor beta chains below, sequenced in a study of post-analysis software for immune sequencing data. Study-wide findings and caveats: In patients, about five TRBV segments were more frequent than in controls, with TRBV5-6, TRBV5-1 and TRBV20-1 among them.

Unique molecular identifiers were built into the TCR beta cDNA libraries. TCRdb fed the PCR reads into MiXCR, producing one record per CDR3 protein. The sample contains approximately 730,000 distinct CDR3 sequences, about half of which appear only once. No cognate antigen is known for these TCRs. Sequencing was done on a sample of blood. These receptors originate from a girl between 5 and 17 years old with multiple sclerosis.

The V call is TRBV5-1, the J call TRBJ2-5, with a weak D call TRBD1 (6 bases). Per the germline V gene, CDR1 is SGHRS and CDR2 is YFSETQ. The CDR3 extends over 16 amino acids. V lost 0 bases and J 1 base, leaving 13 bases between the germline ends. CDR3: CASSLAVGTLQETQYF. The CDR3 bases are TGCGCCAGCAGCTTGGCCGTCGGGACACTCCAAGAGACCCAGTACTTC.

The CDR3 DNA sequence: TGTGCCAGCAGCCGGGGACTAGCGGGAGGGTTCCGGTACGAGCAGTACTTC. This encodes CASSRGLAGGFRYEQYF. The chain carries TRBV13 and TRBJ2-7; TRBD2 agrees at 16 bases. J lost 4 bases, V lost 5 bases, and 8 bases had no gene match. The CDR3 runs to 17 residues. The V gene's germline CDR1 is PRHDT and CDR2 FYEKMQ (reference sequence).

The J gene is TRBJ2-7, the V gene TRBV12-3 or TRBV12-4; D is perhaps TRBD1 (6 bases). This CDR3 is built from 19 residues. V gave up 5 bases and J gave up 4 bases, with 30 bases separating them. CDR3 DNA sequence: TGTGCCAGCAGTCCAGGACAGAGAGCATCGGTATCCCAAATTTACGAGCAGTACTTC. Translated: CASSPGQRASVSQIYEQYF.

V gene TRBV3-1 combines with J gene TRBJ2-1, with TRBD2 matching over 10 bases. Germline CDR1 reads LGHDT; CDR2 reads YNNKEL (reference sequence). The CDR3 has 17 amino acids. The trim removed 2 bases at V and 8 bases at J, leaving 12 bases unmatched. This CDR3 is CASSQPQREGPGYEQFF. In DNA form, the CDR3 reads TGTGCCAGCAGCCAACCACAGCGGGAGGGCCCGGGGTATGAGCAGTTCTTC.

The chain is built from TRBV5-1 and TRBJ2-7; D perhaps matches TRBD2 (6 bases). Germline CDR1 SGHRS, CDR2 YFSETQ. Deletions cut 3 bases from V and 6 bases from J, with 19 bases between. The CDR3 has 15 amino acids. The CDR3 DNA follows: TGCGCCAGCAGCTATCATAGCGGAGCTCCCTCCGAGCAGTACTTC. As protein: CASSYHSGAPSEQYF. The entire variable domain, with the rest obtained from reference TRBV5-1 and TRBJ2-7, is as follows: KAGVTQTPRYLIKTRGQQVTLSCSPISGHRSVSWYQQTPGQGLQFLFEYFSETQRNKGNFPGRFSGRQFSNSRSEMNVSTLELGDSALYLCASSYHSGAPSEQYFGPGTRLTVT.

This rearrangement joins TRBV9 to TRBJ2-7, with D possibly matching TRBD2 (6 bases). Looked up from germline, CDR1 is SGDLS and CDR2 is YYNGEE. This CDR3 is 15 amino acids long. Trimming removed 0 bases at V and 1 base at J, with 11 bases between. CDR3: CASSVDGSLSYEQYF. CDR3 sequence (DNA): TGTGCCAGCAGCGTAGACGGGAGTCTATCCTACGAGCAGTACTTC. Complete variable domain (other parts from reference TRBV9 and TRBJ2-7): DSGVTQTPKHLITATGQRVTLRCSPRSGDLSVYWYQQSLDQGLQFLIQYYNGEERAKGNILERFSAQQFPDLHSELNLSSLELGDSALYFCASSVDGSLSYEQYFGPGTRLTVT.

The chain has TRBV7-9 and TRBJ2-7, with TRBD2 identical over 14 bases. Germline-derived CDR1 and CDR2 are SEHNR and FQNEAQ (reference sequence). With 3 bases clipped from V and 4 bases from J, the junction kept 5 bases outside the gene matches. This CDR3 spans 16 amino acids. Here the CDR3 reads CASSLGLAGVKYEQYF. The DNA of the CDR3 is TGTGCCAGCAGCTTGGGACTAGCGGGAGTTAAGTACGAGCAGTACTTC.

This clonotype has a handful of counts. This rearrangement joins TRBV7-9 to TRBJ1-2; maybe TRBD1 (5 bases). V lost 7 bases, J lost 4 bases, and 10 bases lay in between. CDR1 is SEHNR and CDR2 is FQNEAQ in the germline V gene (reference sequence). The CDR3 totals 12 residues. CDR3 sequence reads: CASTATVYGYTF. In DNA, the CDR3 is TGTGCCAGCACCGCGACAGTCTATGGCTACACCTTC.

This sequence joins TRBV5-1 and TRBJ1-3, with 7 bases aligning to TRBD1. This CDR3 is built from 15 residues. With V trimmed by 5 bases and J by 0 bases, 5 bases remained unmatched. CDR1 and CDR2 (germline): SGHRS, YFSETQ. The chain's CDR3 is CASRRGQSSGNTIYF. CDR3 in DNA: TGCGCCAGCAGAAGGGGACAGAGCTCTGGAAACACCATATATTTT.

V gene TRBV7-9 combines with J gene TRBJ2-5, with unresolved D. Germline CDR1 and CDR2: SEHNR and FQNEAQ (reference sequence). The CDR3 totals 13 residues. Trimming took off 1 base at V and 4 bases at J, with 7 bases between the two ends. The DNA for the CDR3 is TGTGCCAGCAGCTTAGACTTGTCAGAGACCCAGTACTTC. It translates to CASSLDLSETQYF.

This clonotype was seen a few times. This chain connects TRBV29-1 to TRBJ2-3; TRBD2 matches at 8 bases. This CDR3 is 12 amino acids long. Trimming removed 4 bases from V and 5 bases from J; junction bases left unmatched: 2. Germline V lookup: CDR1 SQVTM, CDR2 ANQGSEA. The CDR3 DNA sequence: TGCAGCGTTGTCCTAGCGGGAGATACGCAGTATTTT. Its protein is CSVVLAGDTQYF.